Below, 8 T cell receptor beta chains from the same sample are listed, as sequenced in a study of blood T cell repertoires in COVID-19. Libraries were prepared by immunoSEQ multiplex PCR; TCRdb keeps only in-frame clonotypes and omits some of them. The sample has 250,000 to 300,000 clones; 70% to 90% are singletons. The sequenced sample consisted of PBMCs or T cells enriched from blood (not recorded which). Receptor source: a man aged 18 to 30 who had recovered from COVID-19.

The chain combines TRBV5-8 with TRBJ2-7; TRBD1 aligns across 7 bases. J was trimmed by 5 bases and V by 3 bases; bases with no gene match: 5. Germline assignment: CDR1 SGHTS and CDR2 YDEGEE. This CDR3 comprises 13 residues. DNA for the CDR3: TGTGCCAGCAGCTCGGACAGGCAAGACGAGCAGTACTTC. This sequence encodes CASSSDRQDEQYF.

This chain joins TRBV6-5 and TRBJ1-5, with 7 bases identical to TRBD1. The V and J ends lost 4 bases and 11 bases, in that order; junction bases with no gene match: 8. Per the germline V gene, CDR1 is MNHEY and CDR2 is SVGAGI. There are 13 residues in the CDR3. The CDR3 DNA follows: TGTGCCAGCAGTTCCCGACAGGGCGGGACCCAGCATTTT. Translation gives CASSSRQGGTQHF.

V usage is TRBV28 and J usage is TRBJ1-2, with D unresolved. Trimming removed 4 bases from V and 8 bases from J, with 20 bases in between. Germline values: CDR1 MDHEN, CDR2 SYDVKM. This CDR3 region has 15 residues. The CDR3 here is CASSSVTGDLAGYTF. CDR3 DNA: TGTGCCAGCAGTTCGGTAACTGGAGACCTTGCCGGCTACACCTTC.

This clone has a count of ten or more. The CDR3 nucleotides read TGTGCCAGCAGTGAATTAGTTGAGAGCTCTGGAAACACCATATATTTT. Protein: CASSELVESSGNTIYF. The chain combines TRBV6-1 with TRBJ1-3, with no clear D. V lost 2 bases and J lost 0, with 11 bases in between. Germline V gene sequence: CDR1 MNHNS, CDR2 SASEGT. This CDR3 has 16 amino acids.

The genes are TRBV27 and TRBJ1-1; 8 positions agree with TRBD1. After removal of 0 bases from V and 2 bases from J, the junction contained 5 bases not matched to a gene. This CDR3 spans 16 amino acids. CDR1 and CDR2 (germline): MNHEY, SMNVEV (reference sequence). The DNA for the CDR3 is TGTGCCAGCAGTTTATCGGGCAGGGGGCTAAACACTGAAGCTTTCTTT. Translation: CASSLSGRGLNTEAFF.

The V and J genes are TRBV19 and TRBJ1-1; 10 bases agree with TRBD1. The CDR3 sequence is 14 residues long. Per germline, CDR1 LNHDA and CDR2 SQIVND (reference sequence). Trimming removed 6 bases from V and 6 bases from J; junction bases left unmatched: 7. The DNA of the CDR3 is TGTGCCAGTAGGCCGGGACAGGGGTATTCTGAAGCTTTCTTT. It specifies CASRPGQGYSEAFF.

The chain recombines TRBV2 with TRBJ2-3; D possibly corresponds to TRBD2 (5 bases). This CDR3 region has 14 residues. Trimming removed 6 bases at V and 3 bases at J, with 13 bases between. Germline V lookup: CDR1 SNHLY, CDR2 FYNNEI. CDR3 DNA: TGTGCCAGCAGACGTACTGGCGGGACAGATACGCAGTATTTT. It yields the protein CASRRTGGTDTQYF.

The gene calls are TRBV6-4 and TRBJ1-1, with TRBD1 identical over 9 bases. With 4 bases clipped from V and 4 bases from J, the junction kept 10 bases outside the gene matches. The CDR3 contains 16 residues. The V gene's germline CDR1 is MRHNA and CDR2 SNTAGT. CDR3 nucleotide sequence: TGTGCCAGCAGTGCATCTCCCGGGACAGGGAGCACTGAAGCTTTCTTT. Its translation: CASSASPGTGSTEAFF.